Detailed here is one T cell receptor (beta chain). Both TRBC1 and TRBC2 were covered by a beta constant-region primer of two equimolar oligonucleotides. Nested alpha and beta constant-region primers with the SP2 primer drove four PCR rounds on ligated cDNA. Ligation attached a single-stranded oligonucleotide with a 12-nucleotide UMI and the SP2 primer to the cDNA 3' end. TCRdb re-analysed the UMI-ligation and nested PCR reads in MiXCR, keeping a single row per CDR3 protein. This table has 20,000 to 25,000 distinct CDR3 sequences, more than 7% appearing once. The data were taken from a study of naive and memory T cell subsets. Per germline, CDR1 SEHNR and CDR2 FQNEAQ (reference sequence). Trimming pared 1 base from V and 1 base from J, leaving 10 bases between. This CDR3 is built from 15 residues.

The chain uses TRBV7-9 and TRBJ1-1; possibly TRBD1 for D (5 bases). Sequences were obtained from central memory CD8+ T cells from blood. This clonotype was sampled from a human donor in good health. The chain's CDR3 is CASSLDIGTNTEAFF. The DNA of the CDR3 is TGTGCCAGCAGCTTAGATATCGGGACGAACACTGAAGCTTTCTTT. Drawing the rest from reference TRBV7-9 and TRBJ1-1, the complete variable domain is DTGVSQNPRHKITKRGQNVTFRCDPISEHNRLYWYRQTLGQGPEFLTYFQNEAQLEKSRLLSDRFSAERPKGSFSTLEIQRTEQGDSAMYLCASSLDIGTNTEAFFGQGTRLTVV.